The 2 T cell receptor beta chains reported below all come from one sample, sequenced in a study of T-cell reconstitution after alpha-beta-depleted transplantation in children. Using unique molecular identifiers, the investigators prepared the TCRbeta library. One entry per CDR3 protein results from TCRdb running MiXCR on the PCR reads. The sample lists 110,000 or so distinct CDR3 sequences, almost 6.5% occurring once. Sequences were derived from PBMCs, mostly from graft donor cells, sampled 360 days after TCRalphabeta/CD19-depleted stem cell transplant. These receptor sequences come from a male patient aged 2 to 10 who had a stem cell transplant for acute lymphoblastic leukemia, so the T cells may come from the graft donor.

V and J are TRBV20-1 and TRBJ2-5, with TRBD1 as a possible D gene (6 bases). CDR3 length: 13 amino acids. Germline assignment: CDR1 DFQATT and CDR2 SNEGSKA (reference sequence). V was pared by 6 bases and J by 1 base, with 12 bases between. The CDR3 sequence is CSAGDNRQETQYF. The CDR3 nucleotides are TGCAGTGCCGGGGACAACCGCCAAGAGACCCAGTACTTC.

Only a few counts were recorded for this clonotype. J is TRBJ2-4 and V is TRBV4-2, with 7 bases identical to TRBD1. This CDR3 is built from 21 residues. CDR1 is LGHNA and CDR2 is YNFKEQ in the germline V gene. V shed 0 bases, J shed 7 bases, and the junction held 24 bases outside the gene matches. CDR3 loop: CASSQDRLVRRRQGPPNIQYF. The CDR3 DNA follows: TGTGCCAGCAGCCAAGATAGATTGGTACGTCGAAGACAGGGCCCACCGAACATTCAGTACTTC.